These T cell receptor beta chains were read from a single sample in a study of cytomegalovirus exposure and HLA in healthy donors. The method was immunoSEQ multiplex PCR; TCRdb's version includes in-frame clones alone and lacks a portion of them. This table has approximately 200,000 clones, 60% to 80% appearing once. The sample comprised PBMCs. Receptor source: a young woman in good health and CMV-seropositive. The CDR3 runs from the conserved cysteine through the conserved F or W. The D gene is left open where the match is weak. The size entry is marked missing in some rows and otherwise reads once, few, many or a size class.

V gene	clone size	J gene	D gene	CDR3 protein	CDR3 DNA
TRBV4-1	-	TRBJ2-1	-	CASSLPPREQFF	TGCGCCAGCAGCTTACCTCCCAGGGAGCAGTTCTTC
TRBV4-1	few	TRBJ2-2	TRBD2	CASSQDPAVTSGSPNTGELFF	TGCGCCAGCAGCCAAGATCCCGCGGTAACTAGCGGGAGCCCGAACACCGGGGAGCTGTTTTTT
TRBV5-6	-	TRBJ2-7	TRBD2	CASSQWTSGSSYEQYF	TGTGCCAGCAGCCAATGGACTAGCGGTAGCTCCTACGAGCAGTACTTC
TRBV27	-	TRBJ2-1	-	CASSAQGEQFF	TGTGCCAGCAGTGCCCAGGGTGAGCAGTTCTTC
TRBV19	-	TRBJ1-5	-	CASSDTIRQPQHF	TGTGCCAGCTCCGACACCATACGTCAGCCCCAGCATTTT
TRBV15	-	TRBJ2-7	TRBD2	CATSRDGTSVPYEQYF	TGTGCCACCAGCAGAGATGGGACTAGCGTACCCTACGAGCAGTACTTC
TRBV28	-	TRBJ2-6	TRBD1	CASSLTARGYSGANVLTF	TGTGCCAGCAGTTTAACGGCCAGGGGGTATTCTGGGGCCAACGTCCTGACTTTC
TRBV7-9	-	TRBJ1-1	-	CASIGGTEAFF	TGTGCCAGCATCGGGGGCACTGAAGCTTTCTTT
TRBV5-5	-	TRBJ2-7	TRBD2	CASSRRALAGGENYEQYF	TGTGCCAGCAGCAGGAGGGCGCTGGCGGGAGGCGAGAACTACGAGCAGTACTTC
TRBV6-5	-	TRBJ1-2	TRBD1	CASGGTGTFYGYTF	TGTGCCAGCGGAGGGACAGGGACTTTCTATGGCTACACCTTC
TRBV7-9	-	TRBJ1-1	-	CASRSPLTEAFF	TGTGCCAGCAGATCCCCACTCACTGAAGCTTTCTTT
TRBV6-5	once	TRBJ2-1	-	CASSYGGNEQFF	TGTGCCAGCAGTTACGGAGGGAATGAGCAGTTCTTC
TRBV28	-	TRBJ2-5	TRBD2	CASSPRLAGTQETQYF	TGTGCCAGCAGTCCCAGACTAGCGGGGACCCAAGAGACCCAGTACTTC
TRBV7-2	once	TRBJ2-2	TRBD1	CASSYQTGGIGELFF	TGTGCCAGCAGCTACCAGACAGGGGGGATCGGGGAGCTGTTTTTT
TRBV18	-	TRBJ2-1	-	CASSPSGSSYNEQFF	TGTGCCAGCTCACCCAGCGGAAGCTCCTACAATGAGCAGTTCTTC
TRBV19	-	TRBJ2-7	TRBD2	CASSTLPGGSYEQYF	TGTGCCAGTAGTACCCTTCCGGGAGGGTCCTACGAGCAGTACTTC
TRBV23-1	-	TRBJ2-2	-	CARDRNTGELFF	TGCGCCAGGGACAGAAACACCGGGGAGCTGTTTTTT
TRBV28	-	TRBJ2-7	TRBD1	CASSVSGTANEQYF	TGTGCCAGCAGTGTATCCGGGACAGCTAACGAGCAGTACTTC